This is a list of T cell receptor beta chains from one sample in a study of T cells expressing NK-cell markers. One entry per CDR3 protein, without DNA, is what TCRdb gives after re-calling the 5' RACE reads. This sample's table reports about 160,000 distinct CDR3 sequences. Sample: blood T cells: a sorted CD56 or NKG2C T cell subset, CD4+ or CD8+ T cells, or bulk PBMC T cells (not recorded which). These receptors all stem from a woman aged 18 to 75 in good health. Each CDR3 is given with its conserved first and last residue.

cdr3_aa	v_call	j_call
CASSQDQWDRARDTQYF	TRBV3-1	TRBJ2-3
CASSLEVKNYGYTF	TRBV7-9	TRBJ1-2
CASSSRPSLTYNEQFF	TRBV28	TRBJ2-1
CASRQDLPSTDTQYF	TRBV5-5	TRBJ2-3
CASSLIGGGGIQETQYF	TRBV7-3	TRBJ2-5
CASSVASAGYSTDTQYF	TRBV9	TRBJ2-3
CASSEGSSYEQYF	TRBV6-1	TRBJ2-7
CASSQGGYALSTEAFF	TRBV4-1	TRBJ1-1
CASSLKGGAEQFF	TRBV7-3	TRBJ2-1
CATKNRDSHSGANVLTF	TRBV10-3	TRBJ2-6
CASSQGLDTEAFF	TRBV18	TRBJ1-1
CASSLERRGGRETQYF	TRBV7-2	TRBJ2-5
CSAPLQGGEKLFF	TRBV20-1	TRBJ1-4
CSAGGQGLGNTIYF	TRBV20-1	TRBJ1-3
CASKWGRRGTEAFF	TRBV6-1	TRBJ1-1
CASSFSSRGPYEQYF	TRBV7-2	TRBJ2-7
CASSPRSGDTQYF	TRBV18	TRBJ2-3
CSGVGATEAFF	TRBV29-1	TRBJ1-1
CASSSPGTGGYTF	TRBV5-1	TRBJ1-2
CASSRGTYQETQYF	TRBV19	TRBJ2-5
CASLLASGANVLTF	TRBV2	TRBJ2-6
CASSWGGTSGIGDTQYF	TRBV27	TRBJ2-3
CASSLVIAGQETQYF	TRBV5-4	TRBJ2-5
CASSVGDPWADTQYF	TRBV9	TRBJ2-3
CSARTWIGLNPPQHF	TRBV20-1	TRBJ1-5
CASSHLGSPLHF	TRBV4-1	TRBJ1-6
CATSRLASEQFF	TRBV15	TRBJ2-1
CASSEGQQVAYEQYF	TRBV2	TRBJ2-7
CASSATGQLYQETQYF	TRBV5-1	TRBJ2-5
CASSYSSPTHQPQHF	TRBV6-5	TRBJ1-5
CASSLGGLTYNEQFF	TRBV5-6	TRBJ2-1